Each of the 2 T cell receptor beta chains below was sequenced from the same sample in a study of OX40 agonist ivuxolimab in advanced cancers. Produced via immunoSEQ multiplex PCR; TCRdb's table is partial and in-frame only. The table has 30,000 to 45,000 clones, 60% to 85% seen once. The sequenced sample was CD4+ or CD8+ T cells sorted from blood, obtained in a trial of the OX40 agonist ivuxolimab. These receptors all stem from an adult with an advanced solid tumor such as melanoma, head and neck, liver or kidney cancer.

CDR3 region: CASSLTQYTEAFF. CDR3 DNA: TGTGCCAGCAGCTTAACCCAGTACACTGAAGCTTTCTTT. The chain links TRBV11-2 to TRBJ1-1; D call uncertain. V lost 2 bases and J 3 bases, leaving 7 bases between the germline ends. The CDR3 totals 13 residues. Germline CDR1 is SGHAT and CDR2 is FQNNGV.

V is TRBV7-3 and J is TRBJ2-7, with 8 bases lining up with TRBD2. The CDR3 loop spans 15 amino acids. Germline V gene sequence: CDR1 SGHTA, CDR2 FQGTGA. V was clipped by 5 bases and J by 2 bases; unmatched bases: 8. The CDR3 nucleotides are TGTGCCAGCAGCCCCTCGCGGGAGGTACCCTACGAGCAGTACTTC. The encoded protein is CASSPSREVPYEQYF.